The next 2 T cell receptor beta chains were all read from a single sample in a study of beta chain features in type 1 diabetes. What was sequenced were expressed TCRB transcripts, since all of the isolated RNA had been reverse transcribed. Some clones are missing from TCRdb's copy, which holds only in-frame ones; the method was immunoSEQ multiplex PCR. The sample yields almost 250,000 clones, over 12% seen once. The sequenced material came from naive CD4+ T cells from blood. These receptors all come from a middle-aged woman in good health.

The chain joins TRBV9 to TRBJ2-5; TRBD2 aligns across 9 bases. There are 18 residues in the CDR3. Germline V lookup: CDR1 SGDLS, CDR2 YYNGEE. Germline trimming cut 0 bases from V and 2 bases from J; bases unmatched to any gene: 11. This CDR3 is CASSVGPGASGEQETQYF. The CDR3 DNA sequence: TGTGCCAGCAGCGTAGGCCCTGGGGCTAGCGGGGAACAAGAGACCCAGTACTTC. Supplemented by reference TRBV9 and TRBJ2-5, the full variable domain reads DSGVTQTPKHLITATGQRVTLRCSPRSGDLSVYWYQQSLDQGLQFLIQYYNGEERAKGNILERFSAQQFPDLHSELNLSSLELGDSALYFCASSVGPGASGEQETQYFGPGTRLLVL.

This clone was found once. The V and J genes are TRBV18 and TRBJ2-1, with a tentative D call TRBD1 (6 bases). The CDR3 runs to 15 residues. V was pared by 3 bases and J by 4 bases, with 13 bases between. Germline V gene lookup returns CDR1 KGHSH and CDR2 LQKENI. Here the CDR3 reads CASSPWTRGYNEQFF. The CDR3 nucleotides read TGTGCCAGCTCACCCTGGACCAGGGGATACAATGAGCAGTTCTTC.